This TCR beta chain came from a study of control samples from healthy donors and cancer patients. Germline CDR1 is SGHKS and CDR2 is YYEKEE (reference sequence). Trimming cost V 4 bases and J 6 bases, with 20 bases left between them. The CDR3 runs to 17 residues. Measured with immunoSEQ multiplex PCR; TCRdb has only the in-frame clones, and not every one. This repertoire shows 140,000 to 150,000 clones, around 90% found once; its top ten account for over 4.5%. This sequence was found in a man aged 25-40 years in good health. Sample: blood. V usage is TRBV5-5 and J usage is TRBJ1-6; the D gene is possibly TRBD1 (5 bases). The CDR3 DNA sequence: TGTGCCAGCAGCGGATCCGGGTGGGGGAGGCTTAATTCACCCCTCCACTTT. Translation: CASSGSGWGRLNSPLHF.